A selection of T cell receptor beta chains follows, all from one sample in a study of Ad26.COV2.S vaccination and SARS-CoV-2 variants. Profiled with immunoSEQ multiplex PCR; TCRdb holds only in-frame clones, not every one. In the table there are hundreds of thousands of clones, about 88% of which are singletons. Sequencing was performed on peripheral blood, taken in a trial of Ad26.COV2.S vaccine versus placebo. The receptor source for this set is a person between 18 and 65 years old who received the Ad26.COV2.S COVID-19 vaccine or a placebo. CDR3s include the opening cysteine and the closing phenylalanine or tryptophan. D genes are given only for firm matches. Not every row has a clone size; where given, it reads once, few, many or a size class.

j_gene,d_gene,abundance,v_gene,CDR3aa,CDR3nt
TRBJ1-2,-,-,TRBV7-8,CATKGTQDRRNYGYTF,TGTGCCACCAAGGGGACTCAAGACAGGAGAAATTATGGCTACACCTTC
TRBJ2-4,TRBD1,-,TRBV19,CASSIRGRGRLDIQYF,TGTGCCAGTAGTATACGGGGCAGGGGGCGCTTGGACATTCAGTACTTC
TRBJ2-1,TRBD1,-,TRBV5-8,CASSFGTGVNEQFF,TGTGCCAGCAGCTTCGGGACAGGGGTCAATGAGCAGTTCTTC
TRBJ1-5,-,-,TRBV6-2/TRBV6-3,CASSPRGQPQHF,TGTGCCAGCAGTCCGCGGGGGCAGCCCCAGCATTTT
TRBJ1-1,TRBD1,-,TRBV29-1,CSVLAGGKAFF,TGCAGCGTCTTGGCAGGGGGCAAAGCTTTCTTT
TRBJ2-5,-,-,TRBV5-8,CASSSPNRRSETQYF,TGTGCCAGCAGCTCCCCCAATCGAAGATCAGAGACCCAGTACTTC
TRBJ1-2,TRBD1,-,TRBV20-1,CSPDRAGGYTF,TGCAGTCCAGACAGGGCTGGGGGCTACACCTTC
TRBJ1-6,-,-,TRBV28,CASSLGQGNSPLHF,TGTGCCAGCAGTTTGGGCCAGGGAAATTCACCCCTCCACTTT
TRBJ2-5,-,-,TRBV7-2,CASSLVETQYF,TGTGCCAGCAGCTTAGTCGAGACCCAGTACTTC
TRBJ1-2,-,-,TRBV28,CASSSTSTNYGYTF,TGTGCCAGCAGTTCTACCTCGACCAACTATGGCTACACCTTC
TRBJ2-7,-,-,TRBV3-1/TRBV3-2,CASSHSTWGARSYEQYF,TGTGCCAGCAGCCACTCAACCTGGGGGGCGCGTTCCTACGAGCAGTACTTC
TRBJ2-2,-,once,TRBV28,CASIPGPLTGELFF,TGTGCCAGCATCCCCGGCCCTCTCACCGGGGAGCTGTTTTTT
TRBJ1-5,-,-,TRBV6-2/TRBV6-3,CASSYRSQPQHF,TGTGCCAGCAGTTACCGCAGTCAGCCCCAGCATTTT
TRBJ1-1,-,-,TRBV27,CASSIRTGNTEAFF,TGTGCCAGCAGTATACGGACTGGGAACACTGAAGCTTTCTTT
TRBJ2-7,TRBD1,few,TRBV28,CASSSPGQVISYEQYF,TGTGCCAGCAGTTCACCGGGACAGGTTATCTCCTACGAGCAGTACTTC
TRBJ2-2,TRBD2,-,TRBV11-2,CASSLIAGAHGELFF,TGTGCCAGCAGCTTAATAGCGGGAGCCCATGGGGAGCTGTTTTTT
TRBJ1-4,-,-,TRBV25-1,CASSEPGVNEKLFF,TGTGCCAGCAGTGAACCAGGGGTAAATGAAAAACTGTTTTTT
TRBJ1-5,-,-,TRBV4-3,CASSGRVGQPQHF,TGCGCCAGCAGTGGTAGGGTCGGACAGCCCCAGCATTTT
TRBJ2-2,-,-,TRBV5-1,CASSLLGGTNTGELFF,TGCGCCAGCAGCTTATTGGGTGGAACTAACACCGGGGAGCTGTTTTTT
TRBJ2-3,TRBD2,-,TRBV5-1,CASSLTSVEGADTQYF,TGCGCCAGCAGCTTGACTAGCGTGGAAGGGGCCGATACGCAGTATTTT
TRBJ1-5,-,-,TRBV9,CASSVEGHPDQPQHF,TGTGCCAGCAGCGTAGAGGGACACCCTGATCAGCCCCAGCATTTT
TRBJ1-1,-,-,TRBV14,CASSLAGRGRTEAFF,TGTGCCAGCAGCCTGGCTGGCAGGGGTAGGACTGAAGCTTTCTTT
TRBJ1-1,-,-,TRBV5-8,CASSSRTAGRNTEAFF,TGTGCCAGCAGCTCAAGGACAGCGGGGCGTAACACTGAAGCTTTCTTT
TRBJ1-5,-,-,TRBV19,CASRGENNQPQHF,TGTGCCAGTAGAGGAGAAAACAATCAGCCCCAGCATTTT
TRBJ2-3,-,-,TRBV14,CASSQFADTQYF,TGTGCCAGCAGCCAATTTGCAGATACGCAGTATTTT
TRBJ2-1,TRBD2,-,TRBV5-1,CASSRDPGTSGVGEQFF,TGCGCCAGCAGCCGTGACCCCGGGACTAGCGGGGTAGGTGAGCAGTTCTTC
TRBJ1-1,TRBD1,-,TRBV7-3,CASSLTGTGFSEAFF,TGTGCCAGCAGCTTAACTGGGACAGGGTTCTCTGAAGCTTTCTTT
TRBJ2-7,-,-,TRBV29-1,CSAQAPSYEQYF,TGCAGCGCACAGGCTCCCTCCTACGAGCAGTACTTC
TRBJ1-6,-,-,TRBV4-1,CASSQERRSPLHF,TGCGCCAGCAGCCAAGAACGCCGTTCACCCCTCCACTTT
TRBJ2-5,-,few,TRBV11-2,CASSLLPAGETQYF,TGTGCCAGCAGCTTATTACCGGCGGGGGAGACCCAGTACTTC
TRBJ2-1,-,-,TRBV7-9,CASNLESSYNEQFF,TGTGCCAGCAACTTGGAGAGCTCCTACAATGAGCAGTTCTTC
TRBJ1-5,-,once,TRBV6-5,CASSLGHIGPQHF,TGTGCCAGCAGCCTTGGACACATAGGCCCCCAGCATTTT
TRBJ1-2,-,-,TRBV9,CASTQTPLTRYGYTF,TGTGCCAGCACCCAGACACCTTTAACTCGCTATGGCTACACCTTC
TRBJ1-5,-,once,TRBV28,CASSSKGARNQPQHF,TGTGCCAGCAGTTCCAAAGGGGCCCGGAATCAGCCCCAGCATTTT
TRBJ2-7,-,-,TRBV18,CASSPRQDVGEQYF,TGTGCCAGCTCACCAAGACAGGATGTGGGCGAGCAGTACTTC
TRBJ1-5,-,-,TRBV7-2,CASSLVGERGQPQHF,TGTGCCAGCAGCTTAGTGGGGGAAAGAGGTCAGCCCCAGCATTTT
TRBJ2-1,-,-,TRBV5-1,CASSAGPPREQFF,TGCGCCAGCAGCGCGGGCCCTCCGAGGGAGCAGTTCTTC
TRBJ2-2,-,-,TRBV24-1,CATAAGNPSNTGELFF,TGTGCCACGGCGGCAGGGAACCCTTCGAACACCGGGGAGCTGTTTTTT
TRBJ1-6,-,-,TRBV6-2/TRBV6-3,CASSYVRGRLLFSYNSPLHF,TGTGCCAGCAGTTACGTTAGAGGACGGTTACTCTTTTCCTATAATTCACCCCTCCACTTT
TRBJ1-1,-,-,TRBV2,CASIRGTEAFF,TGTGCCAGCATCAGGGGTACTGAAGCTTTCTTT
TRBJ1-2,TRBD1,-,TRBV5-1,CASSLEGQDYGYTF,TGCGCCAGCAGCTTGGAGGGACAGGACTATGGCTACACCTTC
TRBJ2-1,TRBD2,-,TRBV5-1,CASSGGDSYNEQFF,TGCGCCAGCAGCGGGGGGGATTCCTACAATGAGCAGTTCTTC
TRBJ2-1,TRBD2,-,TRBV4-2,CASSQGPSGGSYNEQFF,TGTGCCAGCAGCCAAGGTCCTAGCGGGGGCTCCTACAATGAGCAGTTCTTC
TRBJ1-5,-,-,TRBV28,CASSSLPARGQPQHF,TGTGCCAGCAGTTCTCTCCCTGCCAGGGGACAGCCCCAGCATTTT